This is a list of T cell receptor beta chains from one sample in a study of CD8 T cells in Susac syndrome. One entry per CDR3 protein, called by TCRdb with MiXCR from the immunoSEQ multiplex PCR reads. The repertoire holds about 49,000 distinct CDR3 sequences, with 93% as singletons. Sequenced sample: CD8+ T cells from PBMCs. The receptor source for this set is a human donor in good health. Each CDR3 is given with its conserved first and last residue. The D gene is left open where the match is weak. Clone sizes are given selectively: once, few, many, or a class where the clone is expanded.

TRBD2,TRBJ2-7,NA,TRBV7-9,CASSQTSGISYEQYF,TGTGCCAGCAGCCAGACTAGCGGGATCTCCTACGAGCAGTACTTC
NA,TRBJ2-7,once,TRBV7-6,CASSLVFDSEQYF,TGTGCCAGCAGCTTAGTATTCGACTCCGAGCAGTACTTC
NA,TRBJ2-7,NA,TRBV29-1,CSVDTSSYEQYF,TGCAGCGTCGACACGTCCTCCTACGAGCAGTACTTC
TRBD1,TRBJ1-2,NA,TRBV9,CASSPGDSYQHGYTF,TGTGCCAGCAGCCCCGGGGACAGCTACCAACATGGCTACACCTTC
NA,TRBJ2-2,NA,TRBV6-1,CASSPTRLDNTGELFF,TGTGCCAGCAGCCCGACCAGGCTAGACAACACCGGGGAGCTGTTTTTT
TRBD2,TRBJ2-1,NA,TRBV6-5,CASRQTSGPYNEQFF,TGTGCCAGCAGACAGACTAGCGGGCCTTACAATGAGCAGTTCTTC
NA,TRBJ2-5,NA,TRBV11-2,CASSLVRGEWGETQYF,TGTGCCAGCAGCTTAGTTAGGGGGGAGTGGGGTGAGACCCAGTACTTC
NA,TRBJ2-7,once,TRBV7-6,CASSPGLYEQYF,TGTGCCAGCAGCCCGGGACTTTACGAGCAGTACTTC
NA,TRBJ1-1,NA,TRBV29-1,CSAAWGLNTEAFF,TGCAGCGCGGCGTGGGGGCTGAACACTGAAGCTTTCTTT
TRBD2,TRBJ2-7,NA,TRBV3-1,CASSQRVVAGSYEQYF,TGTGCCAGCAGCCAACGAGTGGTAGCGGGGAGCTACGAGCAGTACTTC
TRBD1,TRBJ2-7,NA,TRBV25-1,CASSGYRDRGYEQYF,TGTGCCAGCAGTGGGTACCGGGACAGGGGCTACGAGCAGTACTTC
TRBD2,TRBJ2-7,NA,TRBV5-1,CASRMGGADEQYF,TGCGCCAGCCGAATGGGAGGGGCCGACGAGCAGTACTTC
NA,TRBJ2-7,NA,TRBV28,CATLREREQYF,TGTGCCACCCTCCGGGAGCGCGAGCAGTACTTC
NA,TRBJ2-7,once,TRBV7-9,CASSPEGGREQYF,TGTGCCAGCAGCCCAGAGGGGGGACGCGAGCAGTACTTC
NA,TRBJ2-7,NA,TRBV12-3/TRBV12-4,CASRGQGTAEQYF,TGTGCCAGCAGGGGGCAGGGAACGGCCGAGCAGTACTTC
TRBD1,TRBJ2-7,NA,TRBV12-3/TRBV12-4,CASSPWDREYEQYF,TGTGCCAGCAGTCCGTGGGACAGAGAATACGAGCAGTACTTC
NA,TRBJ2-2,NA,TRBV19,CASRNPGWGIGELFF,TGTGCCAGTCGAAACCCCGGGTGGGGGATCGGGGAGCTGTTTTTT
NA,TRBJ1-1,NA,TRBV5-1,CASSLDRGPNTEAFF,TGCGCCAGCAGCTTGGATCGGGGACCGAACACTGAAGCTTTCTTT
NA,TRBJ1-2,once,TRBV7-2,CASSSDSLGYTF,TGTGCCAGCAGCTCCGATAGCTTGGGCTACACCTTC
TRBD2,TRBJ2-1,NA,TRBV9,CASSVSGTSGSYNEQFF,TGTGCCAGCAGCGTGTCCGGGACTAGCGGCTCCTACAATGAGCAGTTCTTC
NA,TRBJ2-7,NA,TRBV2,CASRDNYSYEQYF,TGTGCCAGCAGGGACAACTACTCCTACGAGCAGTACTTC